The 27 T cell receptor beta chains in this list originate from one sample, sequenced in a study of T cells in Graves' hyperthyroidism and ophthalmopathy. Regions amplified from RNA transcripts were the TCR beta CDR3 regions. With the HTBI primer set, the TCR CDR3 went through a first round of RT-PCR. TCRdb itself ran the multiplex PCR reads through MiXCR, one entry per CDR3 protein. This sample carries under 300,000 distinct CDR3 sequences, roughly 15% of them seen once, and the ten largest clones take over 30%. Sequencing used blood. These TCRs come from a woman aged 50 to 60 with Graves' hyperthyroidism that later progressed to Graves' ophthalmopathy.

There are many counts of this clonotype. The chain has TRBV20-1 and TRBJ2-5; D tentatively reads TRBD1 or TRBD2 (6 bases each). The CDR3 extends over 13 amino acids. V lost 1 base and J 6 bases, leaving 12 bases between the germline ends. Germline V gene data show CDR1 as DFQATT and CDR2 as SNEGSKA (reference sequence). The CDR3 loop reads CSARVGGQKTQYF. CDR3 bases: TGCAGTGCTAGAGTGGGGGGCCAGAAGACCCAGTACTTC.

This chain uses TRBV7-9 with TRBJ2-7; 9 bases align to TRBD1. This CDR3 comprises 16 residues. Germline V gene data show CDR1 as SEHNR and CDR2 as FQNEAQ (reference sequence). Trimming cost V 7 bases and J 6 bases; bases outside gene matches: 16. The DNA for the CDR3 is TGTGCCAGCACGCATATATCGGGGACAGGGCGGGTCGAGCAGTACTTC. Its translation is CASTHISGTGRVEQYF.

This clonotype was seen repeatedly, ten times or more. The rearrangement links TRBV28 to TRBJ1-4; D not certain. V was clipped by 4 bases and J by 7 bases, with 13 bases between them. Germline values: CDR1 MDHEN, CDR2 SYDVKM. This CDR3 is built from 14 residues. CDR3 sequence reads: CASSSQARGEKLFF. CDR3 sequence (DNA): TGTGCCAGCAGTTCGCAGGCCCGGGGTGAAAAACTGTTTTTT.

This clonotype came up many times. The DNA of the CDR3 is TGCGCCAGCAGCTTAGGCGGGTCAGGGAATACTGAAGCTTTCTTT. Translation: CASSLGGSGNTEAFF. V is TRBV5-1 and J is TRBJ1-1, with D perhaps TRBD1 (5 bases). V was trimmed by 2 bases and J by 5 bases, leaving 16 bases between them. Germline assignment: CDR1 SGHRS and CDR2 YFSETQ. The CDR3 runs to 15 residues.

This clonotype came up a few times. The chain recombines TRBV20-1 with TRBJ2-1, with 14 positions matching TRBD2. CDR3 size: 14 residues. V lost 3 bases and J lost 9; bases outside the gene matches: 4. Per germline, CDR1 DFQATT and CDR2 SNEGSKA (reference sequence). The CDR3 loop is CSASRLAGGGEQFF. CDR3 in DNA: TGCAGTGCTAGTAGACTAGCGGGAGGGGGTGAGCAGTTCTTC.

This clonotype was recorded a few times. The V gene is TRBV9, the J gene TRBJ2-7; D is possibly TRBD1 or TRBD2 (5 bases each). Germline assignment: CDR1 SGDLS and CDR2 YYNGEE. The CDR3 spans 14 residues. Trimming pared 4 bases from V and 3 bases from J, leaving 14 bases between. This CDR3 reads CASSSGTDGYEQYF. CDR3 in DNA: TGTGCCAGCAGCTCCGGGACGGACGGCTACGAGCAGTACTTC.

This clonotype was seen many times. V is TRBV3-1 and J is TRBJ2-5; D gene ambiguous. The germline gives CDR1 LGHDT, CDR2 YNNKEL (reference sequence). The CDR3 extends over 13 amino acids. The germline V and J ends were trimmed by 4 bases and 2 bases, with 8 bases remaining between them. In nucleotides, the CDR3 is TGTGCCAGCAGCCCCCTTGTACAAGAGACCCAGTACTTC. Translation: CASSPLVQETQYF.

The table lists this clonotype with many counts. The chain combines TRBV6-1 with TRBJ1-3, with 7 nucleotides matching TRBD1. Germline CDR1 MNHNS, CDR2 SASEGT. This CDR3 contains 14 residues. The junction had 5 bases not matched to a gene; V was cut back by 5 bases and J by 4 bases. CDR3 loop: CASSRTGYGNTIYF. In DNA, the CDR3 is TGTGCCAGCAGTCGGACAGGTTACGGAAACACCATATATTTT.

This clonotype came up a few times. DNA of the CDR3: TGTGCCAGCAGCGATTCCAGGGAGGGAGGTGGTGGGTACAATGAGCAGTTCTTC. As protein: CASSDSREGGGGYNEQFF. The chain recombines TRBV9 with TRBJ2-1, with 7 positions matching TRBD2. This CDR3 is built from 18 residues. Germline CDR1 SGDLS, CDR2 YYNGEE. The J segment lost 4 bases and the V segment lost 3 bases, leaving 16 bases of the junction unmatched.

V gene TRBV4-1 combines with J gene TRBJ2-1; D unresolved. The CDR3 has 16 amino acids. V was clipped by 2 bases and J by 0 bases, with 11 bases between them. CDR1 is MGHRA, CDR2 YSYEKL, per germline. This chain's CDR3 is CASSQPTKASYNEQFF. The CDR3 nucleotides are TGCGCCAGCAGCCAACCGACCAAAGCCTCCTACAATGAGCAGTTCTTC.

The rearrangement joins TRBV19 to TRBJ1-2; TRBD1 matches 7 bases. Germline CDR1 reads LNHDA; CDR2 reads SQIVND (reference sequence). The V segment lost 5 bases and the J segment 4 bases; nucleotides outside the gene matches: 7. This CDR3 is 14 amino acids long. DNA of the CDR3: TGTGCCAGTAGTTTAAGGGACAGCCGCTATGGCTACACCTTC. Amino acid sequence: CASSLRDSRYGYTF.

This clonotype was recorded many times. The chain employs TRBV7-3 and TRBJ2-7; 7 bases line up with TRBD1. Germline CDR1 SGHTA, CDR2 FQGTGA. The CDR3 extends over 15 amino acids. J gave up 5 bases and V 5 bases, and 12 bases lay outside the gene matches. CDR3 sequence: CASSLPGTDHHEQYF. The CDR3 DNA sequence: TGTGCCAGCAGCCTCCCCGGGACAGATCACCACGAGCAGTACTTC.

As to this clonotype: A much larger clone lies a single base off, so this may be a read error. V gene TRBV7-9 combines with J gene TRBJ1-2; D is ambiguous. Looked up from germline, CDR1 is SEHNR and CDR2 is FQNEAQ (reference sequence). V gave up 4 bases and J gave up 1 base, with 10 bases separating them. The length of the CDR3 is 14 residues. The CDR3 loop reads CASSSKRLNYGYTF. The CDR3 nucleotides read TGTGCCAGCAGCTCAAAGCGGCTTAACTATGGCTACACCTTC.

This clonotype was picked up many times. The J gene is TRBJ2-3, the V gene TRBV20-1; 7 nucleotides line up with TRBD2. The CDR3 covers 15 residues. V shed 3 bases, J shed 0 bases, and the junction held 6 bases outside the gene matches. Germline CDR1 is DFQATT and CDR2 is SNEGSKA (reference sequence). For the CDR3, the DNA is TGCAGTGCTAGCCCGGGGGGATTTAGCACAGATACGCAGTATTTT. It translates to CSASPGGFSTDTQYF.

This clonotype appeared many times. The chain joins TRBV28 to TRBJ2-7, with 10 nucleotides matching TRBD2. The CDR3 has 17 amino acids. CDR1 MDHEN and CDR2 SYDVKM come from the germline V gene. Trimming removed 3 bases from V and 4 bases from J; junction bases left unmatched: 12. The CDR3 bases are TGTGCCAGCAGTTTGGTAGCGGGAGGTAGGGGGGCGTACGAGCAGTACTTC. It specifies CASSLVAGGRGAYEQYF. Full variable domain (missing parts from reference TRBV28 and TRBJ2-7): DVKVTQSSRYLVKRTGEKVFLECVQDMDHENMFWYRQDPGLGLRLIYFSYDVKMKEKGDIPEGYSVSREKKERFSLILESASTNQTSMYLCASSLVAGGRGAYEQYFGPGTRLTVT.

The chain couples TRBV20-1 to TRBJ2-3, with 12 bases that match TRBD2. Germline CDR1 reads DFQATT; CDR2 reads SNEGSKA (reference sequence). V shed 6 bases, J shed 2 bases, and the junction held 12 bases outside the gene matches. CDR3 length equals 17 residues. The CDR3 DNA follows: TGCAGTGCCTCTCCCCCTAGCGGGAGGGCTATCACAGATACGCAGTATTTT. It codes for CSASPPSGRAITDTQYF.

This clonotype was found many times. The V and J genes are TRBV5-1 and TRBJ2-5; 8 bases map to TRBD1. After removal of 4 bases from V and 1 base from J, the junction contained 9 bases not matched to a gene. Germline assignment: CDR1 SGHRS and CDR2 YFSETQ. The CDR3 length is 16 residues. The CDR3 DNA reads TGCGCCAGCAGCCGGTCTGGACAGGGAACCCAAGAGACCCAGTACTTC. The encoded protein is CASSRSGQGTQETQYF.

This CDR3 reads CASRQGIYFSNQPQHF. The CDR3 nucleotides read TGTGCCAGCAGACAGGGGATCTATTTCAGCAATCAGCCCCAGCATTTT. The chain couples TRBV2 to TRBJ1-5, with TRBD1 matching 7 bases. V lost 6 bases to trimming and J lost 1 base; unmatched junction nucleotides: 9. The CDR3 totals 16 residues. The V gene's germline CDR1 is SNHLY and CDR2 FYNNEI.

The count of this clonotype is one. CDR3 nucleotide sequence: TGTGCCAGCAGCTCAATGGGGGACAGGGTAGGGGAAGGGTATGGCTACACCTTC. Protein product: CASSSMGDRVGEGYGYTF. This chain connects TRBV7-9 to TRBJ1-2, with 9 bases aligning to TRBD1. With 4 bases clipped from V and 5 bases from J, the junction kept 17 bases outside the gene matches. This CDR3 is built from 18 residues. Germline V lookup: CDR1 SEHNR, CDR2 FQNEAQ (reference sequence). Full variable domain (rest looked up from reference TRBV7-9 and TRBJ1-2): DTGVSQNPRHKITKRGQNVTFRCDPISEHNRLYWYRQTLGQGPEFLTYFQNEAQLEKSRLLSDRFSAERPKGSFSTLEIQRTEQGDSAMYLCASSSMGDRVGEGYGYTFGSGTRLTVV.

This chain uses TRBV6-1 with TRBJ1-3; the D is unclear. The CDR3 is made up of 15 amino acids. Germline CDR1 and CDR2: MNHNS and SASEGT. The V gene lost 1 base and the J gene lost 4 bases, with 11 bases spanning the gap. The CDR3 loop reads CASSEGGFRGNTIYF. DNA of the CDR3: TGTGCCAGCAGTGAAGGAGGATTCAGGGGAAACACCATATATTTT.

The CDR3 bases are TGTGCCAGCAGCCAAGTGGACGGGAGATTCCCCAATGAGCAGTTCTTC. Protein sequence: CASSQVDGRFPNEQFF. The V gene is TRBV3-1, the J gene TRBJ2-1; tentative D call: TRBD2 (6 bases). CDR3 length: 16 residues. With 1 base removed from V and 6 bases from J, the gap between germline ends came to 16 bases. CDR1 LGHDT and CDR2 YNNKEL come from the germline V gene (reference sequence).

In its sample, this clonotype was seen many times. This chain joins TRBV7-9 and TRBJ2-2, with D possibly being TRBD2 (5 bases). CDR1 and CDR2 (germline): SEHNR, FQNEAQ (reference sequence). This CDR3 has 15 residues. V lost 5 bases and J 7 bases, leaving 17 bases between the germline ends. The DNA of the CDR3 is TGTGCCAGCAGCCCACCTCGAGGAGAGGGCGGGGAGCTGTTTTTT. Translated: CASSPPRGEGGELFF. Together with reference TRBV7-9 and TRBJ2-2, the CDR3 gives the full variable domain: DTGVSQNPRHKITKRGQNVTFRCDPISEHNRLYWYRQTLGQGPEFLTYFQNEAQLEKSRLLSDRFSAERPKGSFSTLEIQRTEQGDSAMYLCASSPPRGEGGELFFGEGSRLTVL.

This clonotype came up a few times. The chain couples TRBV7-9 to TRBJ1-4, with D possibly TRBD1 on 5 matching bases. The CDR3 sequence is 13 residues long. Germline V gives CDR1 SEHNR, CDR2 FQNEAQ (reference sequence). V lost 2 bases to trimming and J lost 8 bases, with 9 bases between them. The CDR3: CASSLRGPEKLFF. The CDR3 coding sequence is TGTGCCAGCAGCTTAAGGGGACCCGAAAAACTGTTTTTT.

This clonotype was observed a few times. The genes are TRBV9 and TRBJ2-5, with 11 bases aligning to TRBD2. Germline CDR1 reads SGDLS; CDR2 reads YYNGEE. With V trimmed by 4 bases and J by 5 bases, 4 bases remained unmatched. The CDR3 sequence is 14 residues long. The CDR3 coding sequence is TGTGCCAGCAGCTCTAGCGGGAGGCGGGAGACCCAGTACTTC. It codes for CASSSSGRRETQYF.

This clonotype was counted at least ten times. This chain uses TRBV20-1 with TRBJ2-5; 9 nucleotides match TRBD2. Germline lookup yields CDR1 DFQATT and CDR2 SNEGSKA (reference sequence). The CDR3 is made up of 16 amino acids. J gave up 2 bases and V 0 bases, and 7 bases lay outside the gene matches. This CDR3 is CSARDPSSGVQETQYF. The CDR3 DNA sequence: TGCAGTGCTAGAGATCCCTCTAGCGGGGTGCAAGAGACCCAGTACTTC.

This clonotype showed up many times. CDR3 sequence: CASSPLEGPGRYSPLHF. DNA of the CDR3: TGTGCCAGCTCACCACTAGAGGGGCCCGGTCGTTATTCACCCCTCCACTTT. The rearrangement links TRBV18 to TRBJ1-6; a weak D match, TRBD1 (5 bases). The CDR3 length is 17 residues. The germline gives CDR1 KGHSH, CDR2 LQKENI. V gave up 1 base and J gave up 8 bases, with 18 bases separating them.

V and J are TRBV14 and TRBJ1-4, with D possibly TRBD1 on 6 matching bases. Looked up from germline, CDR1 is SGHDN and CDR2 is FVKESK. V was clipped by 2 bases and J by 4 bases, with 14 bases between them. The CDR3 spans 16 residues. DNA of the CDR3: TGTGCCAGCAGCCAATGGCGAAAACAGGGTAATGAAAAACTGTTTTTT. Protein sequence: CASSQWRKQGNEKLFF.